These 3 T cell receptor beta chains came from one sample sequenced in a study of cytomegalovirus exposure and HLA in healthy donors. 13 Jbeta primers and 60 Vbeta primers were used for the PCR. Sequencing was performed with immunoSEQ multiplex PCR; in TCRdb, only in-frame clones are kept and a portion is missing. The table includes about 200,000 clones, more than 75% detected once. Sequenced sample: PBMCs. The source of these receptors is a woman aged 18-29 years in good health and CMV-seronegative.

The chain recombines TRBV30 with TRBJ2-2, with a tentative D call TRBD1 (5 bases). Per germline, CDR1 GTSNPN and CDR2 SVGIG (reference sequence). The V end lost 5 bases, the J end lost 4 bases, and 14 bases lay between the germline ends. This CDR3 has 14 residues. The CDR3 reads CAWGEGVSTGELFF. For the CDR3, the DNA is TGTGCCTGGGGAGAAGGGGTATCCACCGGGGAGCTGTTTTTT.

V gene TRBV7-9 combines with J gene TRBJ1-6; 7 bases fit TRBD1. V shed 3 bases and J 8 bases; nucleotides not matched to a gene: 7. CDR3 length: 15 amino acids. Per the germline V gene, CDR1 is SEHNR and CDR2 is FQNEAQ (reference sequence). The CDR3 loop is CASSFSRDRYSPLHF. Here the CDR3 DNA reads TGTGCCAGCAGCTTTTCCCGGGACAGATATTCACCCCTCCACTTT.

V gene TRBV5-1 combines with J gene TRBJ2-7, with a tentative D call TRBD1 (6 bases). The CDR3 has 15 amino acids. The V and J ends lost 5 bases and 5 bases respectively, with 20 bases between them. Germline V gene lookup returns CDR1 SGHRS and CDR2 YFSETQ. This CDR3 reads CASRGQGRGLNEQYF. The CDR3 bases are TGCGCCAGCAGGGGTCAGGGGAGAGGCCTCAACGAGCAGTACTTC.